This T cell receptor beta chain emerged from a study of cytomegalovirus exposure and HLA in healthy donors. Whole-study context: The same platform as the 500 to 700 first-cohort repertoires was used for the 100 to 150 validation repertoires, a later analysis reported. The study, taken as a whole, reports: The study recorded more than 150 TCR beta chains that were cytomegalovirus-associated. Many donors shared some public TCRs, even though most TCR sequences were rare. Under in vitro conditions, three CMV-associated chains were confirmed as specific for CMV antigens.

Of note for this clone: Its antigen remains unknown.

Method: immunoSEQ multiplex PCR; TCRdb's copy keeps in-frame clones and lacks some. In the table there are some 160,000 clones, 88% of which are singletons. This receptor was taken from a man between 18 and 35 years old in good health and CMV-seronegative. The sample was PBMCs.

CDR3 DNA sequence: TGCGCCAGCAGTCCCTTTTACGAGCAGTACTTC. Amino acids: CASSPFYEQYF. J is TRBJ2-7 and V is TRBV10-2; the D is unclear. This CDR3 spans 11 amino acids. Trimming took 5 bases from V and 4 from J, leaving 6 bases between them. CDR1 and CDR2 (germline): WSHSY, SAAADI.